These 10 T cell receptor beta chains were sequenced from one sample in a study of blood T cell repertoires in COVID-19 (dated by TCRdb to the early 2020s). The protocol used for the library was the immunoSEQ multiplex PCR assay. TCRdb took this table from immuneACCESS and kept in-frame rearrangements with V and J called. Such tables lack part of the clones; where checked against another copy, unresolved V genes explain under half of the gap, and the rest is unexplained. This sample holds about 110,000 clones; over 65% were observed only once. The ten largest account for about 20% of the sample. The source material was peripheral blood. These receptors all stem from a woman in her sixties with acute or convalescent COVID-19.

J is TRBJ2-5 and V is TRBV25-1, with a tentative D call TRBD1 (6 bases). Trimming removed 3 bases from V and 2 bases from J, with 19 bases in between. CDR3 length: 17 amino acids. CDR1 and CDR2 from the germline V gene are MGHDK and SYGVNS. CDR3 DNA sequence: TGTGCCAGCAGTGATAAAAGTAAGTCAGGGGATCAAGAGACCCAGTACTTC. Its translation: CASSDKSKSGDQETQYF.

This clone has just one count. This rearrangement joins TRBV6-5 to TRBJ1-5, with 8 bases that match TRBD1. The CDR3 consists of 13 residues. V lost 5 bases, J lost 6 bases, and 3 bases stayed unmatched. The germline V gene encodes CDR1 MNHEY and CDR2 SVGAGI. Here the CDR3 reads CASSPDRVQPQHF. The DNA for the CDR3 is TGTGCCAGCAGTCCGGACAGGGTTCAGCCCCAGCATTTT.

The CDR3 loop reads CASSPDRRQPQHF. CDR3 nucleotides: TGTGCCAGCAGTCCAGACAGGCGTCAGCCCCAGCATTTT. V is TRBV27 and J is TRBJ1-5; TRBD1 might be the D (6 bases). Trimming removed 5 bases from V and 6 bases from J, with 11 bases in between. CDR3 length: 13 residues. Per germline, CDR1 MNHEY and CDR2 SMNVEV (reference sequence).

This clone was detected ten times or more. The rearrangement uses TRBV30 and TRBJ1-3, with TRBD1 identical over 11 bases. In germline, CDR1 is GTSNPN, CDR2 SVGIG (reference sequence). The CDR3 sequence is 16 residues long. J lost 4 bases, V lost 5 bases, and 10 bases had no gene match. The CDR3, as DNA: TGTGCCTGGGGAGGACAGGGGGCGATAACGGGAAACACCATATATTTT. It encodes CAWGGQGAITGNTIYF.

This chain joins TRBV2 and TRBJ1-1, with D possibly being TRBD1 (6 bases). The germline gives CDR1 SNHLY, CDR2 FYNNEI. The CDR3 has 14 residues. The V gene lost 7 bases and the J gene lost 0 bases, with 12 bases spanning the gap. The CDR3 spells CASIGGGLNTEAFF. Written as DNA, the CDR3 is TGTGCCAGCATTGGGGGCGGCTTGAACACTGAAGCTTTCTTT.

V gene TRBV30 combines with J gene TRBJ1-1, with D possibly being TRBD1 (6 bases). Between the trimmed V and J ends, which lost 5 bases and 5 bases, there was a span of 15 bases. CDR3 size: 13 residues. Per germline, CDR1 GTSNPN and CDR2 SVGIG (reference sequence). The CDR3 sequence: CAWGRDKETEAFF. CDR3 nucleotides: TGTGCCTGGGGTCGGGACAAGGAGACTGAAGCTTTCTTT.

The chain has TRBV4-1 and TRBJ2-1, with 8 bases matching TRBD2. Germline CDR1 reads MGHRA; CDR2 reads YSYEKL. This CDR3 spans 15 amino acids. V lost 2 bases, J lost 12 bases, and 12 bases stayed unmatched. The CDR3 DNA is TGCGCCAGCAGCCAACAATCCCTTAGCGGGGAGGGGCAGTTCTTC. It is translated as CASSQQSLSGEGQFF.

CDR3 loop: CASSLGAGGPSEQFF. In nucleotides, the CDR3 is TGTGCCAGCAGCTTGGGGGCGGGAGGGCCCTCTGAGCAGTTCTTC. The rearrangement uses TRBV5-4 and TRBJ2-1, with 9 bases lining up with TRBD2. J was trimmed by 9 bases and V by 0 bases; bases with no gene match: 7. The CDR3 is made up of 15 amino acids. Germline V CDR1 and CDR2: SGHNT, YYREEE (reference sequence).

The chain links TRBV2 to TRBJ1-5; the match to TRBD1 covers 8 bases. Germline V lookup: CDR1 SNHLY, CDR2 FYNNEI. After removal of 4 bases from V and 0 bases from J, the junction contained 2 bases not matched to a gene. The CDR3 has 15 amino acids. The CDR3 region is CASSADRDSNQPQHF. Written as DNA, the CDR3 is TGTGCCAGCAGTGCGGACAGGGATAGCAATCAGCCCCAGCATTTT.

CDR3 amino acids: CASSQNTEAFF. The CDR3 DNA is TGTGCCAGCAGTCAGAACACTGAAGCTTTCTTT. The chain is built from TRBV12-3 or TRBV12-4 and TRBJ1-1, with D uncertain. The CDR3 runs to 11 residues. V gave up 5 bases and J gave up 1 base, with 2 bases separating them.